The next 17 T cell receptor beta chains were all read from a single sample in a study of PD-L1 blockade in urothelial cancer. Assay: immunoSEQ multiplex PCR; the TCRdb copy retains only in-frame clones and omits some. Of more than 75,000 clones listed, around nine tenths are singletons. The sequences come from PBMCs, collected around atezolizumab (anti-PD-L1) treatment. Every receptor here comes from a man aged 60 to 75 with urothelial cancer.

This chain joins TRBV7-9 and TRBJ2-1, with D perhaps TRBD1 (5 bases). The V gene's germline CDR1 is SEHNR and CDR2 FQNEAQ (reference sequence). V lost 7 bases and J lost 5, with 18 bases in between. This CDR3 has 15 residues. In DNA, the CDR3 is TGTGCCAGCATTTCGGGTGGGGCTAGTAACAATGAGCAGTTCTTC. Translation gives CASISGGASNNEQFF.

The rearrangement joins TRBV2 to TRBJ1-5; 10 bases are a match to TRBD1. The trim removed 5 bases at V and 3 bases at J, leaving 4 bases unmatched. Germline CDR1 reads SNHLY; CDR2 reads FYNNEI. There are 15 residues in the CDR3. The CDR3 region has the DNA TGTGCCAGCAGTCGGGACAGGGGTAACAATCAGCCCCAGCATTTT. Protein: CASSRDRGNNQPQHF.

The V and J genes are TRBV2 and TRBJ2-7; tentatively, D is TRBD2 (6 bases). Between the trimmed V and J ends, which lost 7 bases and 1 base, there was a span of 14 bases. The CDR3 contains 14 residues. Germline V gene sequence: CDR1 SNHLY, CDR2 FYNNEI. In nucleotides, the CDR3 is TGTGCCAGCATTGGCCGGGACTCTTCCTACGAGCAGTACTTC. Its protein is CASIGRDSSYEQYF. The full variable domain, completed using reference TRBV2 and TRBJ2-7, is EPEVTQTPSHQVTQMGQEVILRCVPISNHLYFYWYRQILGQKVEFLVSFYNNEISEKSEIFDDQFSVERPDGSNFTLKIRSTKLEDSAMYFCASIGRDSSYEQYFGPGTRLTVT.

The rearrangement joins TRBV6-6 to TRBJ1-1, with TRBD1 matching over 8 bases. Unmatched junction bases numbered 8, after V lost 5 bases and J lost 0 bases. This CDR3 is built from 16 residues. Germline values: CDR1 MNHNY, CDR2 SVGAGI (reference sequence). CDR3 DNA sequence: TGTGCCAGCAGTCATCGACAGGGGCCAATGAACACTGAAGCTTTCTTT. It yields the protein CASSHRQGPMNTEAFF.

This clone has a single count. V is TRBV5-4 and J is TRBJ2-5; maybe TRBD2 (6 bases). The V end was cut by 9 bases, the J end by 5 bases, with 17 bases between. The germline V gene encodes CDR1 SGHNT and CDR2 YYREEE (reference sequence). The CDR3 is 13 amino acids. CDR3 nucleotides: TGTGCCATCGCGGGATCGGGCCGGGAGACCCAGTACTTC. It translates to CAIAGSGRETQYF.

The chain employs TRBV10-3 and TRBJ2-3, with D possibly TRBD2 on 6 matching bases. The CDR3 consists of 14 residues. Germline CDR1 reads ENHRY; CDR2 reads SYGVKD. Between the trimmed V and J ends, which lost 3 bases and 4 bases, there was a span of 11 bases. CDR3 in amino acids: CAISDAGFSDTQYF. CDR3 nucleotides: TGTGCCATCAGTGACGCGGGGTTTTCAGATACGCAGTATTTT.

V is TRBV19 and J is TRBJ1-5, with D possibly TRBD1 on 6 matching bases. V was trimmed by 7 bases and J by 6 bases, leaving 13 bases between them. Germline CDR1 reads LNHDA; CDR2 reads SQIVND (reference sequence). The CDR3 length is 13 residues. The CDR3 DNA reads as TGTGCCAGTACCAACGACAGGATTCAGCCCCAGCATTTT. Translated: CASTNDRIQPQHF.

This clone was recorded only once. The rearrangement joins TRBV13 to TRBJ1-2, with 8 bases aligning to TRBD1. CDR3 length equals 13 residues. From germline, CDR1 is PRHDT and CDR2 FYEKMQ (reference sequence). J lost 7 bases, V lost 4 bases, and 5 bases had no gene match. CDR3 residues: CASSYQGALGYTF. CDR3 in DNA: TGTGCCAGCAGCTATCAGGGGGCCCTTGGCTACACCTTC.

This chain links TRBV12-2 with TRBJ2-7; TRBD2 is taken as the D call from the table, unchecked against the DNA. TRBV12-2 is a documented pseudogene. CDR3 size: 19 residues. The CDR3 DNA reads TGTGCAAGTCGCTTAGCCGCCGTCGGGACTAGCGGGAGTTCGAACGAGCAGTACTTC. It is translated as CASRLAAVGTSGSSNEQYF.

This chain uses TRBV9 with TRBJ2-1; 7 bases match TRBD1. Germline values: CDR1 SGDLS, CDR2 YYNGEE. Trimming at V came to 0 bases and at J to 7 bases, leaving 10 bases not matched to a gene. The CDR3 has 16 amino acids. CDR3 in DNA: TGTGCCAGCAGCGTAGGTCCTGAGGGGGCAGGTAATGAGCAGTTCTTC. This sequence encodes CASSVGPEGAGNEQFF.

This clone occurred once. This chain uses TRBV6-1 with TRBJ1-2; TRBD1 matches 10 bases. There are 13 residues in the CDR3. The V segment lost 10 bases and the J segment 6 bases; nucleotides outside the gene matches: 8. From germline, CDR1 is MNHNS and CDR2 SASEGT. The CDR3 spells CAIQRGTGDGYTF. The CDR3 bases are TGTGCCATACAGCGTGGGACAGGGGATGGCTACACCTTC.

The gene calls are TRBV11-2 and TRBJ2-1; TRBD2 is a possible D gene (5 bases). V lost 1 base and J 9 bases, leaving 16 bases between the germline ends. The germline CDR1 and CDR2 sequences are SGHAT and FQNNGV. The CDR3 totals 15 residues. The CDR3 loop is CASSLVASQVSEQFF. The CDR3 nucleotides are TGTGCCAGCAGCTTAGTGGCTAGCCAAGTCTCTGAGCAGTTCTTC.

The chain joins TRBV9 to TRBJ2-2, with 7 bases matching TRBD1. The CDR3 runs 15 residues. CDR1 is SGDLS and CDR2 is YYNGEE in the germline V gene. The junction had 2 bases not matched to a gene; V was cut back by 0 bases and J by 3 bases. This CDR3 is CASSVDDRDTGELFF. CDR3 DNA sequence: TGTGCCAGCAGCGTAGATGACAGGGACACCGGGGAGCTGTTTTTT.

J is TRBJ2-1 and V is TRBV11-2; 7 bases line up with TRBD2. Per the germline V gene, CDR1 is SGHAT and CDR2 is FQNNGV. V was clipped by 0 bases and J by 4 bases; unmatched bases: 0. The CDR3 extends over 14 amino acids. The CDR3 DNA is TGTGCCAGCAGCTTAGACGGGGGGTACAATGAGCAGTTCTTC. Residues: CASSLDGGYNEQFF.

The rearrangement uses TRBV7-8 and TRBJ1-3; 9 positions agree with TRBD1. J was trimmed by 0 bases and V by 4 bases; bases with no gene match: 7. Germline V gene data show CDR1 as SGHVS and CDR2 as FQNEAQ. The CDR3 sequence is 17 residues long. Here the CDR3 reads CASSSGTGFSSGNTIYF. Written as DNA, the CDR3 is TGTGCCAGCAGCTCCGGGACAGGGTTTTCCTCTGGAAACACCATATATTTT.

The rearrangement uses TRBV5-5 and TRBJ1-5; the D gene is possibly TRBD1 (5 bases). Germline lookup yields CDR1 SGHKS and CDR2 YYEKEE (reference sequence). The CDR3 is 13 amino acids. Trimming removed 2 bases from V and 5 bases from J, with 8 bases in between. CDR3 protein: CASSLQVDQPQHF. CDR3 nucleotides: TGTGCCAGCAGCTTACAGGTGGATCAGCCCCAGCATTTT.

The chain carries TRBV6-5 and TRBJ2-3; TRBD2 might be the D (6 bases). CDR1 MNHEY and CDR2 SVGAGI come from the germline V gene. V lost 7 bases to trimming and J lost 1 base, with 9 bases between them. The CDR3 covers 13 residues. CDR3 region: CASTSSGTDTQYF. CDR3 in DNA: TGTGCCAGCACATCTAGCGGCACAGATACGCAGTATTTT.